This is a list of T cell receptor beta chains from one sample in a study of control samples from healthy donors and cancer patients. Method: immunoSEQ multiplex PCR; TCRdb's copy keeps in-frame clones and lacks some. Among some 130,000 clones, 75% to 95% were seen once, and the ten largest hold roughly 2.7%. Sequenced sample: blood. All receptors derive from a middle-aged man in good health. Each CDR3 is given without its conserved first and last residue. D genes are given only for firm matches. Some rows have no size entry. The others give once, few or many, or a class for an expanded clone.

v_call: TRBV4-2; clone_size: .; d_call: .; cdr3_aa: ASSPTGTGSGTDTQY
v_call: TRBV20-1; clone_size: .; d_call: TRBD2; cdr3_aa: SASKSGGSTDTQY
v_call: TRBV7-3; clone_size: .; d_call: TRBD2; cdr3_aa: ASSSRLAGGSKQF
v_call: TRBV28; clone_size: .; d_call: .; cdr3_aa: ASTADVTYEQY
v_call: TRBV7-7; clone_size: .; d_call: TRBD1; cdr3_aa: ASSPDRSAYGYT
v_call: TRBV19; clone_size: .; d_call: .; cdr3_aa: ASSLTVGITQPQH
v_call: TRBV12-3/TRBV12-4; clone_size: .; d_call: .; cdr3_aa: ASSLADNQPQH
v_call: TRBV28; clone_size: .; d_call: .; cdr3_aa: ASSSVASLSDTEAF
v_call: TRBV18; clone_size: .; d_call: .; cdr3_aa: ASSPSSYEQY
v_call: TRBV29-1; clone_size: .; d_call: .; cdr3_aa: SVQGSSYEQY
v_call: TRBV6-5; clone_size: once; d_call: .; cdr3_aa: ASRKTGFETDTQY
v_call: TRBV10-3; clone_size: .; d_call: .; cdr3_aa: AIRAAGETQY
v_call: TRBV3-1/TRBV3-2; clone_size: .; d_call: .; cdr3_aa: ASSQNTGANSPLH
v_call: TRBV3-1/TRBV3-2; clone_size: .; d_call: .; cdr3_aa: ASSQGQDSYNEQF
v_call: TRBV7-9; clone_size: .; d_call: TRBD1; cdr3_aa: ASSKDRVTEAF